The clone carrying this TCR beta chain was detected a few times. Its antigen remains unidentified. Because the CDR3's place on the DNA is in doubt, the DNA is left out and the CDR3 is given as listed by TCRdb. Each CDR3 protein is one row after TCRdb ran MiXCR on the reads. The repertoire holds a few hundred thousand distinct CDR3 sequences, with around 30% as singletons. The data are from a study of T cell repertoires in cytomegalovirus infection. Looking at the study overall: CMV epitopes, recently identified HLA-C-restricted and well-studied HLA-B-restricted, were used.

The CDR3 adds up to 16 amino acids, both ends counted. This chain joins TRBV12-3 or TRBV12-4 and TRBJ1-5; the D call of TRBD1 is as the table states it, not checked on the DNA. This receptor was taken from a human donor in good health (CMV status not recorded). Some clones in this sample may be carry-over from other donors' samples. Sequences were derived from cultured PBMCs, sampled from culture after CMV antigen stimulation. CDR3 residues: CASSTSDRGGPQPQHF.